The entry that follows covers one T cell receptor (beta chain) sequence. Trimming removed 6 bases from V and 10 bases from J; junction bases left unmatched: 10. The CDR3 has 15 residues. MiXCR, applied by TCRdb to the RT-PCR reads, yields one record per CDR3 protein. The data hold some 480,000 distinct CDR3 sequences, with around 9.9% observed a single time. This entry comes from a study of response to subunit inactivated influenza vaccine. The chain carries TRBV12-3 or TRBV12-4 and TRBJ1-6; 9 positions match TRBD1. Source: PBMCs from blood, taken 40 to 50 days after vaccination. This sequence was found in a man over 45 who received an inactivated influenza vaccine. The CDR3 DNA follows: TGTGCCAGCAGCATCGGACAGGGGACGAACTCACCCCTCCACTTT. Its translation is CASSIGQGTNSPLHF.